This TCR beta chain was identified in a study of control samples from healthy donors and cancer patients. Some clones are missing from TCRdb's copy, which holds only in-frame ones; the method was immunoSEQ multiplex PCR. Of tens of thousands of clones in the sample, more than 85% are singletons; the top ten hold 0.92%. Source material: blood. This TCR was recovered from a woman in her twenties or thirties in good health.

CDR3 loop: CASIPGQGNYGYTF. The DNA for the CDR3 is TGTGCCAGCATCCCGGGACAGGGGAATTATGGCTACACCTTC. The chain joins TRBV28 to TRBJ1-2, with 10 bases lining up with TRBD1. Trimming at V came to 7 bases and at J to 5 bases, leaving 7 bases not matched to a gene. Germline CDR1 is MDHEN and CDR2 is SYDVKM. The CDR3 totals 14 residues.